Sequencing of this T cell receptor beta chain was carried out in a study of B cell selection in AIRE deficiency. V was pared by 0 bases and J by 1 base, with 16 bases between. The CDR3 covers 18 residues. CDR1 and CDR2 from the germline V gene are LGHNA and YSLEER. The regulatory T cell sort gate was CD4+CD25hiCD127low/negative. Sequencing was performed with immunoSEQ multiplex PCR; in TCRdb, only in-frame clones are kept and a portion is missing. The top ten clones hold around 1.1% of a sample with around 26,000 clones, about 90% of them seen once. Sequenced: CD4+CD25+ Tregs sorted from PBMCs. V and J are TRBV4-3 and TRBJ2-1; D perhaps matches TRBD2 (7 bases). The clonotype comes from a human donor in good health. CDR3 nucleotide sequence: TGCGCCAGCAGCCAAGATTATGGCGGGGGCGGTTCCTACAATGAGCAGTTCTTC. This translates into CASSQDYGGGGSYNEQFF.